The clone carrying this TCR beta chain was recorded at least ten times. This CDR3 spans 13 amino acids. The V and J ends lost 5 bases and 3 bases respectively, with 14 bases between them. The germline V gene encodes CDR1 DFQATT and CDR2 SNEGSKA (reference sequence). The data originate from a study of blood T cells in healthy people across ages. PCR was performed a second time for about 6 to 12 cycles using a sample-barcoded 5' primer and a J-beta primer mix. TCRdb ran MiXCR on the 5' RACE reads and lists one entry per CDR3 protein. This table holds hundreds of thousands of distinct CDR3 sequences, around half found once.

The V call is TRBV20-1, the J call TRBJ2-7; possible D gene TRBD2, 6 bases. Sequencing was carried out using blood. The sequence came from a woman aged 60-75 years in good health. The CDR3, as DNA: TGCAGTGCTGGGACTGCTACCCTCTACGAGCAGTACTTC. Translation: CSAGTATLYEQYF.